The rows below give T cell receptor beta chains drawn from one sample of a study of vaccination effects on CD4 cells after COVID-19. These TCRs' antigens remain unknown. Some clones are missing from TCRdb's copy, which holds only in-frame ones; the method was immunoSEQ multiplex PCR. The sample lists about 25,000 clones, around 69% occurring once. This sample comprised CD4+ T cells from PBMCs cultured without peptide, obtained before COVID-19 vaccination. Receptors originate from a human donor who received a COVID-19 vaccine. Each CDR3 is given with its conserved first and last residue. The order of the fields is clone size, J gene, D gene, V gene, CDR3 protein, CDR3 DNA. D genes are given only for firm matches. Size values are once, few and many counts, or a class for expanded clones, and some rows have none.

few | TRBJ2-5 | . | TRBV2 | CASSAGTTKPETQYF | TGTGCCAGCAGTGCCGGGACAACTAAACCCGAGACCCAGTACTTC
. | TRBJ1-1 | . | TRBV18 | CASSPQRGSADTEAFF | TGTGCCAGCTCACCTCAGAGGGGGTCAGCGGACACTGAAGCTTTCTTT
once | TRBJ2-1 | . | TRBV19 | CASSNKRAYNEQFF | TGTGCCAGTAGTAACAAGCGGGCTTACAATGAGCAGTTCTTC
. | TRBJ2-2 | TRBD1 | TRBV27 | CASTMDRVASNTGELFF | TGTGCCAGCACCATGGACAGGGTTGCTTCGAACACCGGGGAGCTGTTTTTT
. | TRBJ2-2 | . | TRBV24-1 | CATSDSYRDTGELFF | TGTGCCACCAGTGATTCCTACAGGGACACCGGGGAGCTGTTTTTT
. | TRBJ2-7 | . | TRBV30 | CAWGVVSTRDGQYF | TGTGCCTGGGGCGTCGTGAGCACCCGGGACGGGCAGTACTTC
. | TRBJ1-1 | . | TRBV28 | CASIGKGGGTEAFF | TGTGCCAGCATTGGGAAGGGCGGGGGTACTGAAGCTTTCTTT
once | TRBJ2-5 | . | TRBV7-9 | CASSLGAKETQYF | TGTGCCAGCAGCTTAGGTGCAAAAGAGACCCAGTACTTC
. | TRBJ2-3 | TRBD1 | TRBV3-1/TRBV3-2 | CASSLTPGQGATDTQYF | TGTGCCAGCAGCCTAACCCCCGGACAGGGGGCAACAGATACGCAGTATTTT
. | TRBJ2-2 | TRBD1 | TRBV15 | CATSGGQGANAGELFF | TGTGCCACCAGTGGGGGACAGGGGGCGAACGCCGGGGAGCTGTTTTTT